Listed here are 25 T cell receptor beta chains from one sample, sequenced in a study of breast tumors, draining lymph nodes, adjacent tissues. TCRdb re-called the multiplex PCR reads through MiXCR, storing one row per CDR3 protein. Of some 150,000 distinct CDR3 sequences in the sample, 20% to 25% were seen once. Axillary draining lymph nodes of breast cancer patients supplied the node samples. Specimen: axillary lymph node tissue. The receptors originated from a female donor with breast cancer. Some clones in this sample may be carry-over from other donors' samples.

At least ten counts were recorded for this clonotype. The gene calls are TRBV5-8 and TRBJ1-5, with TRBD1 as a possible D gene (6 bases). The V and J ends lost 0 bases and 7 bases respectively, with 14 bases between them. The CDR3 runs to 15 residues. Germline CDR1 reads SGHTS; CDR2 reads YDEGEE. The CDR3 nucleotides are TGTGCCAGCAGCTTGGTACGGGGGGCCGGGCAGCCCCAGCATTTT. Amino acids: CASSLVRGAGQPQHF. Complete variable domain (other parts from reference TRBV5-8 and TRBJ1-5): EAGVTQSPTHLIKTRGQQATLRCSPISGHTSVYWYQQALGLGLQFLLWYDEGEERNRGNFPPRFSGRQFPNYSSELNVNALELEDSALYLCASSLVRGAGQPQHFGDGTRLSIL.

This clonotype was counted a few times. The chain combines TRBV6-5 with TRBJ1-6; the D gene is possibly TRBD1 (6 bases). There are 14 residues in the CDR3. Germline lookup yields CDR1 MNHEY and CDR2 SVGAGI. The V end was cut by 4 bases, the J end by 9 bases, with 13 bases between. CDR3 sequence: CASSSGADSSPLHF. The CDR3 DNA follows: TGTGCCAGCAGTTCCGGGGCGGACAGTTCACCCCTCCACTTT.

This clonotype has a count of ten or more. V and J are TRBV15 and TRBJ2-7, with 9 bases that match TRBD2. The germline V gene encodes CDR1 LNHNV and CDR2 YYDKDF (reference sequence). Trimming removed 7 bases from V and 7 bases from J; junction bases left unmatched: 8. The CDR3 length is 13 residues. CDR3 sequence reads: CATTREGQLEQYF. The CDR3 DNA reads as TGTGCCACCACGCGGGAGGGCCAGTTAGAGCAGTACTTC.

This chain joins TRBV11-2 and TRBJ2-7; 8 bases agree with TRBD1. Germline values: CDR1 SGHAT, CDR2 FQNNGV. The CDR3 spans 13 residues. Germline trimming cut 4 bases from V and 6 bases from J; bases unmatched to any gene: 5. This CDR3 is CASSWKTGGEQYF. CDR3 bases: TGTGCCAGCAGCTGGAAAACAGGGGGCGAGCAGTACTTC.

This clonotype has ten or more counts. V is TRBV10-2 and J is TRBJ2-5; 10 bases are a match to TRBD2. Losses at the gene ends were 4 bases for V and 4 bases for J; bases not matched to a gene: 9. The CDR3 loop spans 16 amino acids. Germline V gene lookup returns CDR1 WSHSY and CDR2 SAAADI. The DNA for the CDR3 is TGCGCCAGCAGTGTCCCCTCGGCTAGCGGGGGAGAGACCCAGTACTTC. Its translation is CASSVPSASGGETQYF.

V and J are TRBV20-1 and TRBJ2-1; the match to TRBD2 covers 8 bases. Germline CDR1 and CDR2: DFQATT and SNEGSKA (reference sequence). Trimming cost V 6 bases and J 8 bases; bases outside gene matches: 24. The CDR3 runs to 18 residues. CDR3 nucleotides: TGCAGTGCAAACGGTCCCCCTTGGAGAACGGGAGGGCCCTATGAGCAGTTCTTC. The encoded protein is CSANGPPWRTGGPYEQFF.

This clonotype occurred many times. The chain recombines TRBV7-2 with TRBJ2-3; no clear D gene. The V end lost 5 bases, the J end lost 1 base, and 7 bases lay between the germline ends. Germline lookup yields CDR1 SGHTA and CDR2 FQGNSA. The CDR3 consists of 13 residues. For the CDR3, the DNA is TGTGCCAGCAGCGGAGTGGGCACAGATACGCAGTATTTT. Protein product: CASSGVGTDTQYF.

Ten or more counts support this clonotype. The chain recombines TRBV12-3 or TRBV12-4 with TRBJ2-7, with 7 bases fitting TRBD1. V lost 7 bases to trimming and J lost 7 bases; unmatched junction nucleotides: 10. CDR3 size: 13 residues. CDR3 sequence (DNA): TGTGCCAGCAAGGGGACAGTAATCATGGAGCAGTACTTC. Translated: CASKGTVIMEQYF.

The V and J genes are TRBV3-1 and TRBJ1-1; 7 bases match TRBD1. The germline gives CDR1 LGHDT, CDR2 YNNKEL (reference sequence). The J segment lost 2 bases and the V segment lost 4 bases, leaving 4 bases of the junction unmatched. The CDR3 is made up of 14 amino acids. DNA for the CDR3: TGTGCCAGCAGCCGATGGGACAGCAACACTGAAGCTTTCTTT. As protein: CASSRWDSNTEAFF.

This clonotype was counted between two and nine times. The gene calls are TRBV11-2 and TRBJ2-1; 10 nucleotides match TRBD2. From germline, CDR1 is SGHAT and CDR2 FQNNGV. This CDR3 spans 15 amino acids. Unmatched junction bases numbered 11, after V lost 8 bases and J lost 7 bases. The CDR3 region is CASEGELAGENEQFF. The CDR3 region has the DNA TGTGCCAGCGAGGGAGAGCTAGCGGGAGAAAATGAGCAGTTCTTC.

The rearrangement links TRBV15 to TRBJ2-3; D not certain. CDR1 LNHNV and CDR2 YYDKDF come from the germline V gene (reference sequence). V was pared by 3 bases and J by 2 bases, with 9 bases between. The length of the CDR3 is 14 residues. CDR3 amino acids: CATSSEGSTDTQYF. The CDR3 DNA follows: TGTGCCACCAGCAGTGAAGGGTCCACAGATACGCAGTATTTT. Drawing the rest from reference TRBV15 and TRBJ2-3, the complete variable domain is DAMVIQNPRYQVTQFGKPVTLSCSQTLNHNVMYWYQQKSSQAPKLLFHYYDKDFNNEADTPDNFQSRRPNTSFCFLDIRSPGLGDTAMYLCATSSEGSTDTQYFGPGTRLTVL.

The chain uses TRBV7-2 and TRBJ2-7; D not resolved. The germline gives CDR1 SGHTA, CDR2 FQGNSA. The V and J ends lost 1 base and 5 bases respectively, with 12 bases between them. CDR3 length equals 14 residues. DNA of the CDR3: TGTGCCAGCAGCTTAGGGCCCTTAACGGACGAGCAGTACTTC. Its protein product is CASSLGPLTDEQYF.

Details on this clonotype: One base away lies a much larger clone, so this may be a sequencing read error. The rearrangement joins TRBV14 to TRBJ2-7; 7 nucleotides agree with TRBD1. There are 14 residues in the CDR3. Germline loops: CDR1 SGHDN, CDR2 FVKESK. The J segment lost 2 bases and the V segment lost 5 bases, leaving 6 bases of the junction unmatched. CDR3 amino acids: CASSARTGPYEQYV. CDR3 coding DNA: TGTGCCAGCAGCGCCCGGACAGGCCCCTACGAGCAGTACGTC.

This clonotype has a count of ten or more. This chain links TRBV20-1 with TRBJ1-5; D call uncertain. This CDR3 is built from 13 residues. Between the trimmed V and J ends, which lost 3 bases and 2 bases, there was a span of 8 bases. Germline V gives CDR1 DFQATT, CDR2 SNEGSKA (reference sequence). CDR3: CSARASRNQPQHF. Here the CDR3 DNA reads TGCAGTGCTAGGGCTAGTCGCAATCAGCCCCAGCATTTT.

This clonotype was recorded at least ten times. The V call is TRBV7-4, the J call TRBJ1-4, with unresolved D. Between the trimmed V and J ends, which lost 5 bases and 5 bases, there was a span of 15 bases. CDR1 and CDR2 from the germline V gene are SGHVT and SQSDAQ. This CDR3 is built from 15 residues. CDR3 coding DNA: TGTGCCAGCAGCCACCCCCCGGGGATAAATGAAAAACTGTTTTTT. Translation: CASSHPPGINEKLFF.

For this clonotype: The CDR3 does not end in the conserved phenylalanine or tryptophan, so this is likely a read error. V usage is TRBV5-4 and J usage is TRBJ2-3, with 8 bases aligning to TRBD1. The junction had 5 bases not matched to a gene; V was cut back by 2 bases and J by 0 bases. Germline V CDR1 and CDR2: SGHNT, YYREEE (reference sequence). The CDR3 totals 16 residues. CDR3 residues: CASSFWDRSSTDTQYP. Here the CDR3 DNA reads TGTGCCAGCAGCTTCTGGGACAGGTCGAGCACAGATACGCAGTATCCT.

This clonotype was found many times. CDR3 nucleotide sequence: TGTGCCAGCAGCCGTTCGGGACAGCGAGGGGAGACCCAGTACTTC. Translating it yields CASSRSGQRGETQYF. The chain carries TRBV14 and TRBJ2-5; TRBD1 matches 7 bases. Germline V gives CDR1 SGHDN, CDR2 FVKESK. V dropped 4 bases and J dropped 5; count of bases not matched to a gene: 10. The CDR3 length is 15 residues. Using reference TRBV14 and TRBJ2-5 for the parts outside the CDR3, the full variable domain is EAGVTQFPSHSVIEKGQTVTLRCDPISGHDNLYWYRRVMGKEIKFLLHFVKESKQDESGMPNNRFLAERTGGTYSTLKVQPAELEDSGVYFCASSRSGQRGETQYFGPGTRLLVL.

This clonotype has a count of ten or more. This chain joins TRBV4-3 and TRBJ2-1; 8 bases are a match to TRBD1. The length of the CDR3 is 15 residues. CDR1 and CDR2 from the germline V gene are LGHNA and YSLEER. Losses at the gene ends were 0 bases for V and 2 bases for J; bases not matched to a gene: 0. The CDR3 region is CASSQEQGAYNEQFF. DNA for the CDR3: TGCGCCAGCAGCCAAGAACAGGGGGCCTACAATGAGCAGTTCTTC.

This clonotype was seen only once. Possible read error: a much larger clone is one base away. DNA of the CDR3: TGTGCCAGCAGCTTGGGGGGAGGAAATCAGCTCCAGCATTTT. Residues: CASSLGGGNQLQHF. This sequence joins TRBV7-2 and TRBJ1-5, with D possibly matching TRBD1 (5 bases). The CDR3 runs to 14 residues. Germline V gene lookup returns CDR1 SGHTA and CDR2 FQGNSA.

In this sample, this clonotype turned up a few times. The rearrangement links TRBV28 to TRBJ2-7, with D uncertain. Germline V CDR1 and CDR2: MDHEN, SYDVKM. This CDR3 is built from 12 residues. Trimming took off 0 bases at V and 2 bases at J, with 2 bases between the two ends. Here the CDR3 DNA reads TGTGCCAGCAGTTTATGGCCCTACGAGCAGTACTTC. This codes for CASSLWPYEQYF.

This chain connects TRBV28 to TRBJ2-7, with D perhaps matching TRBD2 (6 bases). The germline V and J ends were trimmed by 4 bases and 6 bases, with 19 bases remaining between them. The CDR3 spans 15 residues. Germline V lookup: CDR1 MDHEN, CDR2 SYDVKM. The DNA of the CDR3 is TGTGCCAGCAGTTGGGGATTGGGGAGCGGGTGCGAGCAGTACTTC. Its protein product is CASSWGLGSGCEQYF.

Turning to this clonotype: A much larger clone sits a single nucleotide away, making a read error possible. The chain links TRBV12-3 or TRBV12-4 to TRBJ2-2; 7 bases fit TRBD1. The J segment lost 6 bases and the V segment lost 3 bases, leaving 4 bases of the junction unmatched. This CDR3 region has 14 residues. The CDR3 region is CASSLRGGAGELFF. DNA for the CDR3: TGTGCCAGCAGTTTGAGAGGGGGCGCCGGGGAGCTGTTTTTT.

There are many counts of this clonotype. V and J are TRBV19 and TRBJ1-5; D uncertain. With 5 bases removed from V and 4 bases from J, the gap between germline ends came to 12 bases. Germline loops: CDR1 LNHDA, CDR2 SQIVND (reference sequence). The length of the CDR3 is 14 residues. The CDR3 is CASSPLDANQPQHF. In nucleotides, the CDR3 is TGTGCCAGTAGTCCTCTGGACGCTAATCAGCCCCAGCATTTT.

This clonotype was picked up a small number of times. V usage is TRBV5-4 and J usage is TRBJ2-2, with D perhaps TRBD1 (6 bases). The ends were cut back, 6 bases at V and 10 bases at J, with 16 bases in the middle. Germline V gives CDR1 SGHNT, CDR2 YYREEE (reference sequence). CDR3 size: 13 residues. CDR3 coding DNA: TGTGCCAGCACCAGGGGTGTGGGGGAGGAGCTGTTTTTT. It yields the protein CASTRGVGEELFF.

This clonotype showed up many times. The chain joins TRBV11-3 to TRBJ2-7; 15 bases agree with TRBD2. Germline V CDR1 and CDR2: SGHNT, YENEEA. CDR3 length equals 17 residues. V shed 3 bases and J 6 bases; nucleotides not matched to a gene: 9. The CDR3 sequence: CASSLDSGTSGRFEQYF. CDR3 bases: TGTGCCAGCAGCTTGGATTCCGGGACTAGCGGGAGGTTCGAGCAGTACTTC.